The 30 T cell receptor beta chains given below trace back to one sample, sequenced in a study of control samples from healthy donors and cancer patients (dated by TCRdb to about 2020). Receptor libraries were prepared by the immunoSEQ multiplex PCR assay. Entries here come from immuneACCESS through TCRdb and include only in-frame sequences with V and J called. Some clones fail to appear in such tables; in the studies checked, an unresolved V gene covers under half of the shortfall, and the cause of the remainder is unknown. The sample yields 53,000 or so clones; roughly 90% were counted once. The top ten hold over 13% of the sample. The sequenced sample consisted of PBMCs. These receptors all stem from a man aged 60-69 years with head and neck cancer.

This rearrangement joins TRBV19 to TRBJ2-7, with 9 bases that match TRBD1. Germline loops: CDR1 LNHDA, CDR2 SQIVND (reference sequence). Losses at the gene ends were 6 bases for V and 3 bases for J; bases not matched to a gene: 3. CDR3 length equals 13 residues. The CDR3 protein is CASSAGQGYEQYF. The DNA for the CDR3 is TGTGCCAGTAGCGCGGGACAGGGCTACGAGCAGTACTTC.

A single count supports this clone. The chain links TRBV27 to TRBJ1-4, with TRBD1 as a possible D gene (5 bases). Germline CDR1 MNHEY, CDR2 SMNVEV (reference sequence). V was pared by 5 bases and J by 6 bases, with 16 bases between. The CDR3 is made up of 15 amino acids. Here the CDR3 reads CASSPTTVIYEKLFF. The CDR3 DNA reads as TGTGCCAGCAGTCCTACGACAGTGATTTATGAAAAACTGTTTTTT.

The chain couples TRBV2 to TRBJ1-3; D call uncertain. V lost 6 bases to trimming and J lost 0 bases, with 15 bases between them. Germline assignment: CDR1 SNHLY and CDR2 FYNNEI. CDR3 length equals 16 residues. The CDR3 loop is CASRVLRWSSGNTIYF. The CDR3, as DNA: TGTGCCAGCAGGGTTCTCAGATGGTCCTCTGGAAACACCATATATTTT.

CDR3 DNA sequence: TGTGCCAGCAGTTACTGGGGGCGCAATCAGCCCCAGCATTTT. It codes for CASSYWGRNQPQHF. The V call is TRBV6-2 or TRBV6-3, the J call TRBJ1-5; perhaps TRBD1 as D (6 bases). Germline V gives CDR1 MNHEY, CDR2 SVGEGT. CDR3 length: 14 amino acids. V lost 1 base to trimming and J lost 2 bases, with 6 bases between them.

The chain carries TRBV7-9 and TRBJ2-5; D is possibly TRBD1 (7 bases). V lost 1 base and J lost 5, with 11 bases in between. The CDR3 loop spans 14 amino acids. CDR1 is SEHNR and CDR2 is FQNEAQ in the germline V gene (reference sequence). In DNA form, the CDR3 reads TGTGCCAGCAGCTTAGATGCAGGGGGGGAGACCCAGTACTTC. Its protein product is CASSLDAGGETQYF.

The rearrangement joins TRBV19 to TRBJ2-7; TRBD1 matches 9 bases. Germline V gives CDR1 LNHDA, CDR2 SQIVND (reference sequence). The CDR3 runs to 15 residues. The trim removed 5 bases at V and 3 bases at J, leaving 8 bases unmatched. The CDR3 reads CASSRTGATVYEQYF. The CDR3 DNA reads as TGTGCCAGTAGTCGGACAGGGGCCACAGTCTACGAGCAGTACTTC. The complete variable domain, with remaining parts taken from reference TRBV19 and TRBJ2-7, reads DGGITQSPKYLFRKEGQNVTLSCEQNLNHDAMYWYRQDPGQGLRLIYYSQIVNDFQKGDIAEGYSVSREKKESFPLTVTSAQKNPTAFYLCASSRTGATVYEQYFGPGTRLTVT.

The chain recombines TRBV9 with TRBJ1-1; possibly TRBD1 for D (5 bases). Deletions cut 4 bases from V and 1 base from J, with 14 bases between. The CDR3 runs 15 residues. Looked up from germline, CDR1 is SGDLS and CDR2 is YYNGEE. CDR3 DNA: TGTGCCAGCAGCCCCGGGGACGGAAGGAACACTGAAGCTTTCTTT. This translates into CASSPGDGRNTEAFF.

The DNA of the CDR3 is TGTGCCAGCAGCCAACCCGGGTACGAGCAGTACTTC. It codes for CASSQPGYEQYF. The J gene is TRBJ2-7, the V gene TRBV3-1 (or the pseudogene TRBV3-2); D is ambiguous. The CDR3 loop spans 12 amino acids. Germline loops: CDR1 LGHDT, CDR2 YNNKEL (reference sequence). V lost 2 bases and J 4 bases, leaving 6 bases between the germline ends.

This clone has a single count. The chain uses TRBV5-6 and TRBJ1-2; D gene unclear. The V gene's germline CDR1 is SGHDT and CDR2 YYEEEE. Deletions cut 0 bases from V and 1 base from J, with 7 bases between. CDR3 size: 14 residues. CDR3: CASSLVGYNYGYTF. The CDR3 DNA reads TGTGCCAGCAGCTTGGTGGGATATAACTATGGCTACACCTTC.

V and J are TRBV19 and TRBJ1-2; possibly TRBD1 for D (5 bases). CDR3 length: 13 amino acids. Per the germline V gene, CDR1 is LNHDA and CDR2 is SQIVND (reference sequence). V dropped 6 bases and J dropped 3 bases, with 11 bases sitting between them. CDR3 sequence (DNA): TGTGCCAGTAGGACAGATCAGGACTATGGCTACACCTTC. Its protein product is CASRTDQDYGYTF.

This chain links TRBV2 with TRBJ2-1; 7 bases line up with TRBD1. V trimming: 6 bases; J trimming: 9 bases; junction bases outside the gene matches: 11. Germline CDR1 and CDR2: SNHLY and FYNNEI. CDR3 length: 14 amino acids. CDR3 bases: TGTGCCAGCAGGATCCCGACAGGGTATTCTGAGCAGTTCTTC. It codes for CASRIPTGYSEQFF.

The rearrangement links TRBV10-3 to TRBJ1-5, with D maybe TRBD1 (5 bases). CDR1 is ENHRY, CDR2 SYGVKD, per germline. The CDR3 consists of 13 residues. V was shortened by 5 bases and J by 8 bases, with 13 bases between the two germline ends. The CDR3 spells CAISTNGGEPQHF. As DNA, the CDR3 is TGTGCCATCAGTACCAACGGGGGGGAGCCCCAGCATTTT.

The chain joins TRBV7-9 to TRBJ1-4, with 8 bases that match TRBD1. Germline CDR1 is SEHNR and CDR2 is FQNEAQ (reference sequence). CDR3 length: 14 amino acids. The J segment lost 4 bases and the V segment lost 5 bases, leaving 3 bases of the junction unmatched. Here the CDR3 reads CASSQGQDNEKLFF. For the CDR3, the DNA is TGTGCCAGCAGCCAGGGACAGGATAATGAAAAACTGTTTTTT. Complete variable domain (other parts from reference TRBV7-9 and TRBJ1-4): DTGVSQNPRHKITKRGQNVTFRCDPISEHNRLYWYRQTLGQGPEFLTYFQNEAQLEKSRLLSDRFSAERPKGSFSTLEIQRTEQGDSAMYLCASSQGQDNEKLFFGSGTQLSVL.

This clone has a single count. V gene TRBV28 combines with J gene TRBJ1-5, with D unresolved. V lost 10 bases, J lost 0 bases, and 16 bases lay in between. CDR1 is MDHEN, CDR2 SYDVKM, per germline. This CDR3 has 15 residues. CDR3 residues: CATANKMTSNQPQHF. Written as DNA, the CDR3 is TGTGCCACCGCGAATAAAATGACTAGCAATCAGCCCCAGCATTTT.

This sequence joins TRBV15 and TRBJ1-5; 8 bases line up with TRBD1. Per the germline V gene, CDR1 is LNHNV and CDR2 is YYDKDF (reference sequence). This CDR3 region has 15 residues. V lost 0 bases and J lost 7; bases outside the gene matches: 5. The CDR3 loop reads CATSRDPGGGQPQHF. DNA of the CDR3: TGTGCCACCAGCAGAGATCCAGGGGGCGGGCAGCCCCAGCATTTT.

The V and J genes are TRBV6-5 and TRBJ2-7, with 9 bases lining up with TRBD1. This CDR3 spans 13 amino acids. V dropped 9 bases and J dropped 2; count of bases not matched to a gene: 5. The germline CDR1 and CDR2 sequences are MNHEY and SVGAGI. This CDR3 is CASRGTGTYEQYF. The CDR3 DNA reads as TGTGCCAGTCGCGGGACAGGGACCTACGAGCAGTACTTC.

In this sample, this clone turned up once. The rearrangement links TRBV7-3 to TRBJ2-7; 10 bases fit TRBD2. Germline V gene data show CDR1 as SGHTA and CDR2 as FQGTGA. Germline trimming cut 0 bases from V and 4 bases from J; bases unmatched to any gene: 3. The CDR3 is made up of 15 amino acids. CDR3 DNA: TGTGCCAGCAGCTTAACGGCAGCGGGAGGGTACGAGCAGTACTTC. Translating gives CASSLTAAGGYEQYF.

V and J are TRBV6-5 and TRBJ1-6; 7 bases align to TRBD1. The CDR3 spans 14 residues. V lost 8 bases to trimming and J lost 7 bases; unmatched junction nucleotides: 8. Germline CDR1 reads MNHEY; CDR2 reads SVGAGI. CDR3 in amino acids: CASQGTVRNSPLHF. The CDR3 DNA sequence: TGTGCCAGCCAAGGGACAGTTAGGAATTCACCCCTCCACTTT.

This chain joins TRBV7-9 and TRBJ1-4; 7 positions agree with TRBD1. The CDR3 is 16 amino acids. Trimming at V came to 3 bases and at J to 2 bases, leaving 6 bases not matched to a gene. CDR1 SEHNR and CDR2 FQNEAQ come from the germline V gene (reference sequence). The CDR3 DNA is TGTGCCAGCAGCTTCGGGGACAGAGGCACTAATGAAAAACTGTTTTTT. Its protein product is CASSFGDRGTNEKLFF.

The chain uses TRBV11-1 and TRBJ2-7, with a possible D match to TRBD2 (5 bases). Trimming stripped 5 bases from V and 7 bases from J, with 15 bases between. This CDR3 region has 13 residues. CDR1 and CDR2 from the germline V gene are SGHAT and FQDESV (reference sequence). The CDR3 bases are TGTGCCAGCAGCCCACGGGGTTTCGGGGAGCAGTACTTC. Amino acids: CASSPRGFGEQYF. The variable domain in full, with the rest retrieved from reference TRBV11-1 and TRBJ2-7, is EAEVAQSPRYKITEKSQAVAFWCDPISGHATLYWYRQILGQGPELLVQFQDESVVDDSQLPKDRFSAERLKGVDSTLKIQPAELGDSAMYLCASSPRGFGEQYFGPGTRLTVT.

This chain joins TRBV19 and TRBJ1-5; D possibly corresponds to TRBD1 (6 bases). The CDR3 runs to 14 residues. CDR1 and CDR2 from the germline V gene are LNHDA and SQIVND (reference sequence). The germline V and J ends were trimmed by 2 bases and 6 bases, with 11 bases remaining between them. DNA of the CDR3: TGTGCCAGTAGTATAAGGGGGGTAGGTCAGCCCCAGCATTTT. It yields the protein CASSIRGVGQPQHF.

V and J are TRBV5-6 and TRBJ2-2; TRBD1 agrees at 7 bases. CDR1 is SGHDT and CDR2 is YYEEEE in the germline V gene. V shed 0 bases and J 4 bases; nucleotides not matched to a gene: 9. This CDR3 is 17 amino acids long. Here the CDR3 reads CASSLAPQGSATGELFF. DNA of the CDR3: TGTGCCAGCAGCTTGGCCCCACAGGGGTCGGCCACCGGGGAGCTGTTTTTT.

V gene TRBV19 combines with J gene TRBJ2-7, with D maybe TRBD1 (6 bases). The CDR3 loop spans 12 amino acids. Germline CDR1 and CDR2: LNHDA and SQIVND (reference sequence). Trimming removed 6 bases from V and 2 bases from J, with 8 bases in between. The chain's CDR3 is CASRHRAYEQYF. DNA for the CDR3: TGTGCCAGTAGGCACAGGGCCTACGAGCAGTACTTC. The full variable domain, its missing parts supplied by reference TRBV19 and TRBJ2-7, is DGGITQSPKYLFRKEGQNVTLSCEQNLNHDAMYWYRQDPGQGLRLIYYSQIVNDFQKGDIAEGYSVSREKKESFPLTVTSAQKNPTAFYLCASRHRAYEQYFGPGTRLTVT.

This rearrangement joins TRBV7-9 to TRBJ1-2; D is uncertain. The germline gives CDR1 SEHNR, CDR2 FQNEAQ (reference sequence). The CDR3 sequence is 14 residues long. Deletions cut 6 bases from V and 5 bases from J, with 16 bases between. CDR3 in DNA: TGTGCCAGCAGTGTGTCAGCGCTTAAATATGGCTACACCTTC. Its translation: CASSVSALKYGYTF.

CDR3 loop: CASSRTGTGRYYGYTF. CDR3 nucleotides: TGTGCCAGCAGCCGAACCGGGACAGGGCGTTACTATGGCTACACCTTC. This chain joins TRBV3-1 (or the pseudogene TRBV3-2) and TRBJ1-2; 9 bases are a match to TRBD1. In germline, CDR1 is LGHDT, CDR2 YNNKEL (reference sequence). Trimming at V came to 4 bases and at J to 3 bases, leaving 9 bases not matched to a gene. CDR3 length equals 16 residues.

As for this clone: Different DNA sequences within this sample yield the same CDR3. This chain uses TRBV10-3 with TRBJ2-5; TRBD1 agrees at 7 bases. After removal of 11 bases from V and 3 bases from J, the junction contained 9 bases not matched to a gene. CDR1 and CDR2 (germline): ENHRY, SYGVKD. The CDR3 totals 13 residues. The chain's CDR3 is CAARDRPEETQYF. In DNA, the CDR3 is TGTGCCGCCCGGGACAGACCTGAAGAGACCCAGTACTTC.

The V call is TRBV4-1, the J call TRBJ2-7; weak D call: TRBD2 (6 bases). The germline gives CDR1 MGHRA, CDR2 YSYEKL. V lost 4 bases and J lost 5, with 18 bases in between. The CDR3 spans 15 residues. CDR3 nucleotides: TGCGCCAGCAGCCGCGGAGGGGTGGGTGGCAACGAGCAGTACTTC. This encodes CASSRGGVGGNEQYF.

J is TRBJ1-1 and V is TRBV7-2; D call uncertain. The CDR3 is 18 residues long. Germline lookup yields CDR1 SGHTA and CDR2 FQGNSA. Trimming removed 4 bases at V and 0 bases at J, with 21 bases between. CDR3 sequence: CASSSGRLGTTMNTEAFF. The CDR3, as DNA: TGTGCCAGCAGCTCAGGACGGTTGGGCACCACCATGAACACTGAAGCTTTCTTT.

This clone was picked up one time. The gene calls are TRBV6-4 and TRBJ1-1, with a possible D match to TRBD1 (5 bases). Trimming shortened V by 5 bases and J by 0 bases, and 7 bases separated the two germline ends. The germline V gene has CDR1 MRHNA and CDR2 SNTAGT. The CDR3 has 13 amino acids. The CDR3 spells CASSLGVNTEAFF. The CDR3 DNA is TGTGCCAGCAGTCTGGGGGTGAACACTGAAGCTTTCTTT.

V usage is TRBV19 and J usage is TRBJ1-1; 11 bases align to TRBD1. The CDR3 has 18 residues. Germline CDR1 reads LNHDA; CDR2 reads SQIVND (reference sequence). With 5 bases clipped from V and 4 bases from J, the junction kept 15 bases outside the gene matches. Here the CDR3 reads CASSLQSGQGEPFTEAFF. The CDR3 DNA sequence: TGTGCCAGTAGTCTGCAATCGGGACAGGGGGAGCCGTTCACTGAAGCTTTCTTT.